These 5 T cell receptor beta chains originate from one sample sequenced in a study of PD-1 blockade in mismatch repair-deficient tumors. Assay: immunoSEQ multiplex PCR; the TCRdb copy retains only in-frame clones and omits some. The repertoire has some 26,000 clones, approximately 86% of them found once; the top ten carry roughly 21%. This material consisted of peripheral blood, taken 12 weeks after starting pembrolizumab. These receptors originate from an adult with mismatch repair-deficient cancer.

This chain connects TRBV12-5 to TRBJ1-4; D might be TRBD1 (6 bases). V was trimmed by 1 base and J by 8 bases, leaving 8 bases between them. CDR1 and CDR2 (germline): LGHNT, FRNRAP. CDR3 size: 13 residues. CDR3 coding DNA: TGTGCTAGTGGTTTGGGCAGGGGCGAAAAACTGTTTTTT. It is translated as CASGLGRGEKLFF.

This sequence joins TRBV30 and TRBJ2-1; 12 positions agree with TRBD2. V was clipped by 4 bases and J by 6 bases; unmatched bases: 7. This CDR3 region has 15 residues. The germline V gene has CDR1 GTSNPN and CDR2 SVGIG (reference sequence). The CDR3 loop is CAWMYETSGSNEQFF. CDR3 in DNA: TGTGCCTGGATGTACGAGACTAGCGGGAGCAATGAGCAGTTCTTC.

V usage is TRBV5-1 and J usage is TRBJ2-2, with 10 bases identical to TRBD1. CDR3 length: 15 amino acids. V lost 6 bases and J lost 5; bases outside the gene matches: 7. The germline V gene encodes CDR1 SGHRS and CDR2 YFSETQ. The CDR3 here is CASNQTGGQTGELFF. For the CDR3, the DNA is TGCGCCAGCAACCAGACAGGGGGCCAAACCGGGGAGCTGTTTTTT.

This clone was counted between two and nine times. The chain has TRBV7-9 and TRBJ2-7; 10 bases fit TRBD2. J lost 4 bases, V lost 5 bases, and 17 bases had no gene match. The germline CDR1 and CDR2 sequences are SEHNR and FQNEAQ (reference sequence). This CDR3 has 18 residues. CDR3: CASSKGWGRTSGLYEQYF. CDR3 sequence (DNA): TGTGCCAGCAGCAAAGGATGGGGACGGACTAGCGGATTATACGAGCAGTACTTC.

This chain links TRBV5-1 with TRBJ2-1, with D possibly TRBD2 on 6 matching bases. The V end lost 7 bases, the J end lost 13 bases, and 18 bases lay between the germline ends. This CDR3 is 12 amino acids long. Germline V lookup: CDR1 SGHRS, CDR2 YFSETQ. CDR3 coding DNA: TGCGCCAGCGGGGAGACCGGGACTCATCAGTTCTTC. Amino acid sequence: CASGETGTHQFF.